The present T cell receptor (beta chain) was sequenced within a study of T cells in Graves' hyperthyroidism and ophthalmopathy. The study's findings and limits: Blood also showed most of the thyroid clonotypes that were expanded above 0.001. A model built on 13 V-J features separated ophthalmopathy from stable hyperthyroidism.

The CDR3 contains 13 residues. In germline, CDR1 is SGHTA, CDR2 FQGNSA. Trimming stripped 5 bases from V and 5 bases from J, with 11 bases between. Researchers took RNA transcripts and amplified the TCR beta CDR3 regions from them. The TCR CDR3 first-round RT-PCR relied on the HTBI primer set. TCRdb fed the multiplex PCR reads into MiXCR, producing one record per CDR3 protein. The profile shows around 540,000 distinct CDR3 sequences, roughly a sixth of them singletons. This clonotype has ten or more counts. Its matching antigen is unknown. The receptor's source is a woman aged 25 to 39 with Graves' ophthalmopathy. This sequence joins TRBV7-2 and TRBJ2-3; D is possibly TRBD2 (6 bases). Sequenced sample: blood. CDR3 DNA: TGTGCCAGCAGCCCCTCTAGCGTAGATACGCAGTATTTT. Its translation: CASSPSSVDTQYF.